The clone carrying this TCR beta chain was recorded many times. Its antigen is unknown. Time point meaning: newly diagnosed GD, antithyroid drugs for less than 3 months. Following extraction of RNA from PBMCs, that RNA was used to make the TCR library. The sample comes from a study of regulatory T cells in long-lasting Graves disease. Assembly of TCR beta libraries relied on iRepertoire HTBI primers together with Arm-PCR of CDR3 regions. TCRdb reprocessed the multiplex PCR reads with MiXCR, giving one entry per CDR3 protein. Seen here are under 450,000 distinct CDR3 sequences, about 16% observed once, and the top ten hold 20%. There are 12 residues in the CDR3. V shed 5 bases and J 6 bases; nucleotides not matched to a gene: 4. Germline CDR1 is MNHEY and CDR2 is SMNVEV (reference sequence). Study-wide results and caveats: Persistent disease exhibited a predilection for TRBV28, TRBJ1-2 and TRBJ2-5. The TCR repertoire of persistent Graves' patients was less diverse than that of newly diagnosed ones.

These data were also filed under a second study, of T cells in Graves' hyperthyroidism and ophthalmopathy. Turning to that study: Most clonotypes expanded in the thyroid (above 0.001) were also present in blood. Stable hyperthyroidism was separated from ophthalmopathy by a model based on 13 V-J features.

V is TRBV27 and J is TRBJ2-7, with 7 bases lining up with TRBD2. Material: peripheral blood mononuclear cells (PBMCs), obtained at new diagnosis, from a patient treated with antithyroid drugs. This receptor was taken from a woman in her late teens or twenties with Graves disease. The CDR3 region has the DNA TGTGCCAGCAGTCTTGGACTAGGCGAGCAGTACTTC. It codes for CASSLGLGEQYF.